Listed below are T cell receptor beta chains from one sample, sequenced in a study of metastatic and nonmetastatic thyroid tumors. TCRdb reanalyzed the PCR reads via MiXCR. The sample yields roughly 32,000 clones, around 7% seen once. Sequencing was done on a sample of blood. These receptors came from a female donor with papillary thyroid cancer or a benign thyroid nodule (not recorded which). Some clones in this sample may be carry-over from other donors' samples. CDR3s include the opening cysteine and the closing phenylalanine or tryptophan. The order of the fields is CDR3 length, J gene, clone size, V gene, D gene, CDR3 protein, CDR3 DNA. D genes are given only for firm matches. Not every row has a clone size; where given, it reads once, few, many or a size class.

13	TRBJ1-1	many	TRBV10-1	NA	CASRRGLNTEAFF	TGCGCCAGCAGACGGGGGCTGAACACTGAAGCTTTCTTT
14	TRBJ1-2	many	TRBV24-1	TRBD1	CATSPRQGSYGYTF	TGTGCCACCAGTCCTCGACAGGGAAGCTATGGCTACACCTTC
17	TRBJ2-7	many	TRBV10-2	TRBD1	CASSRTGSPTSPYEQYF	TGCGCCAGCAGCAGGACAGGGTCACCAACCTCCCCCTACGAGCAGTACTTC
17	TRBJ1-2	many	TRBV28	TRBD1	CASRYRDSKDPLYGYTF	TGTGCCAGCAGATACCGGGACAGCAAAGACCCGTTGTATGGCTACACCTTC
16	TRBJ2-7	many	TRBV10-1	NA	CASSTRFYPALYEQYF	TGCGCCAGCAGTACCAGGTTCTACCCAGCACTTTACGAGCAGTACTTC
13	TRBJ2-2	many	TRBV5-4	NA	CASSQISTGELFF	TGTGCCAGCAGCCAAATCAGTACCGGGGAGCTGTTTTTT
12	TRBJ2-2	many	TRBV7-2	NA	CASSLDHGELFF	TGTGCCAGCAGCTTAGACCACGGGGAGCTGTTTTTT
14	TRBJ1-6	few	TRBV2	TRBD1	CASSIGTGIAPLHF	TGTGCCAGCAGTATCGGGACAGGGATTGCACCCCTCCACTTT
15	TRBJ1-2	NA	TRBV30	NA	CAWSPPQARSYGYTF	TGTGCCTGGAGTCCCCCCCAGGCCAGATCCTATGGCTACACCTTC
15	TRBJ2-1	many	TRBV3-1	TRBD1	CASSPTGGKDNEQFF	TGTGCCAGCAGCCCGACAGGGGGAAAGGACAATGAGCAGTTCTTC
14	TRBJ2-1	many	TRBV10-1	NA	CASSESGNPPGQFF	TGCGCCAGCAGTGAGTCTGGAAACCCGCCGGGGCAGTTCTTC
12	TRBJ1-2	NA	TRBV6-1	NA	CASSEGDYGYTF	TGTGCCAGCAGTGAGGGCGACTATGGCTACACCTTC
12	TRBJ2-7	many	TRBV7-9	NA	CASSLTGYEQYF	TGTGCCAGCAGCTTAACCGGATACGAGCAGTACTTC
13	TRBJ2-1	many	TRBV12-3/TRBV12-4	NA	CASRGSSYNEQFF	TGTGCCAGCAGGGGTTCATCCTACAATGAGCAGTTCTTC
11	TRBJ2-7	NA	TRBV10-3	NA	CATHSLNEQYF	TGTGCCACCCATTCACTAAACGAGCAGTACTTC
15	TRBJ2-1	few	TRBV5-4	NA	CASSSDPIGGNEQFF	TGTGCCAGCAGCAGCGACCCAATCGGTGGGAATGAGCAGTTCTTC
17	TRBJ2-1	NA	TRBV18	NA	CASSPPTAPSSYNEQFF	TGTGCCAGCTCACCACCGACTGCCCCGAGCTCCTACAATGAGCAGTTCTTC
16	TRBJ1-2	many	TRBV6-1	NA	CASSEKPEGLGYGYTF	TGTGCCAGCAGTGAAAAACCAGAGGGTCTCGGCTATGGCTACACCTTC
15	TRBJ2-5	NA	TRBV10-2	TRBD2	CASNIAGGLQETQYF	TGCGCCAGCAATATAGCGGGAGGTCTCCAAGAGACCCAGTACTTC
15	TRBJ1-1	many	TRBV7-2	NA	CASSLVWTANTEAFF	TGTGCCAGCAGCTTAGTCTGGACGGCCAACACTGAAGCTTTCTTT
13	TRBJ2-3	many	TRBV2	TRBD1	CASMGQLTDTQYF	TGTGCCAGTATGGGACAGCTCACAGATACGCAGTATTTT
16	TRBJ2-6	many	TRBV6-1	NA	CASRLRGRSGANVLTF	TGTGCCAGCAGACTTCGGGGGCGCTCTGGGGCCAACGTCCTGACTTTC
14	TRBJ1-6	many	TRBV10-1	NA	CASVRRQGDSPLHF	TGCGCCAGCGTTCGTCGGCAGGGTGATTCACCCCTCCACTTT
19	TRBJ2-6	many	TRBV18	NA	CASSPAGTLGPSGANVLTF	TGTGCCAGCTCACCAGCCGGGACGCTCGGTCCCTCTGGGGCCAACGTCCTGACTTTC
15	TRBJ1-5	many	TRBV19	TRBD1	CASRRDRVGSQPQHF	TGTGCCAGTAGGCGGGACAGGGTGGGAAGTCAGCCCCAGCATTTT
15	TRBJ2-5	once	TRBV7-9	NA	CASSPQGRIQETQYF	TGTGCCAGCAGCCCCCAGGGCCGAATTCAAGAGACCCAGTACTTC
15	TRBJ2-5	NA	TRBV5-1	NA	CASSLTAGSTDTQYF	TGCGCCAGCAGCTTGACGGCGGGGAGCACAGATACGCAGTACTTC
17	TRBJ2-2	many	TRBV9	TRBD2	CASSPRSGGANTGELFF	TGTGCCAGCAGCCCGCGTAGCGGGGGGGCGAACACCGGGGAGCTGTTTTTT
15	TRBJ2-1	few	TRBV11-2	NA	CASTPEEISYNEQFF	TGTGCCAGCACCCCAGAGGAAATCTCCTACAATGAGCAGTTCTTC
14	TRBJ1-6	many	TRBV20-1	TRBD1	CSAPPGQTNSPLHF	TGCAGTGCTCCTCCGGGACAGACGAATTCACCCCTCCACTTT
14	TRBJ2-7	many	TRBV4-1	NA	CASSLEPGGNEQYF	TGCGCCAGCAGCCTCGAGCCCGGCGGCAACGAGCAGTACTTC
15	TRBJ1-3	many	TRBV4-2	TRBD1	CASSQEDRAGNTIYF	TGTGCCAGCAGCCAGGAGGACAGGGCTGGAAACACCATATATTTT
16	TRBJ2-2	many	TRBV19	NA	CASSLSGATDTGELFF	TGTGCCAGTAGTCTAAGCGGAGCGACTGACACCGGGGAGCTGTTTTTT
16	TRBJ2-7	NA	TRBV6-1	TRBD2	CASSAPGLAGAYEQYF	TGTGCCAGCAGCGCCCCGGGACTAGCGGGAGCCTACGAGCAGTACTTC